One and the same sample provided the 24 T cell receptor beta chains below, sequenced in a study of OX40 agonist ivuxolimab in advanced cancers. Only in-frame clones appear in the TCRdb table, and some are missing; sequencing was by immunoSEQ multiplex PCR. The sample has more than 75,000 clones; about nine tenths are singletons. The specimen comprised CD4+ or CD8+ T cells sorted from blood, sampled in a trial of the OX40 agonist ivuxolimab. Receptors originate from an adult with an advanced solid tumor such as melanoma, head and neck, liver or kidney cancer.

V usage is TRBV19 and J usage is TRBJ2-3; TRBD2 agrees at 8 bases. Germline CDR1 is LNHDA and CDR2 is SQIVND (reference sequence). V gave up 5 bases and J gave up 6 bases; unmatched junction bases: 13. There are 16 residues in the CDR3. CDR3 nucleotides: TGTGCCAGTAGTCCGACTAGCGCGGGCTTGGGGGATACGCAGTATTTT. Translating it yields CASSPTSAGLGDTQYF.

J is TRBJ2-5 and V is TRBV7-6; 11 bases are a match to TRBD2. The CDR3 extends over 16 amino acids. Germline assignment: CDR1 SGHVS and CDR2 FNYEAQ. V was clipped by 5 bases and J by 7 bases; unmatched bases: 12. The CDR3 sequence: CASSRVLAGGRTTQYF. The CDR3 nucleotides read TGTGCCAGCAGCCGCGTTTTAGCGGGGGGGCGTACGACCCAGTACTTC.

V is TRBV15 and J is TRBJ1-2; D is uncertain. Germline CDR1 reads LNHNV; CDR2 reads YYDKDF (reference sequence). With 3 bases removed from V and 5 bases from J, the gap between germline ends came to 7 bases. The CDR3 has 12 amino acids. The CDR3 loop reads CATSRATYGYTF. The CDR3, as DNA: TGTGCCACCAGCAGGGCGACGTATGGCTACACCTTC.

The rearrangement uses TRBV20-1 and TRBJ1-5; D may be TRBD1 (5 bases). V lost 5 bases, J lost 11 bases, and 13 bases lay in between. This CDR3 has 11 residues. Germline lookup yields CDR1 DFQATT and CDR2 SNEGSKA (reference sequence). DNA for the CDR3: TGCAGTGCTGGGGGGAGTTCGGCCCAGCATTTT. It specifies CSAGGSSAQHF.

This chain's CDR3 is CASSSFSGGATDTQYF. CDR3 coding DNA: TGTGCCAGCAGCTCATTTAGCGGGGGGGCAACAGATACGCAGTATTTT. This chain connects TRBV27 to TRBJ2-3, with 11 nucleotides matching TRBD2. V dropped 6 bases and J dropped 3; count of bases not matched to a gene: 8. Germline-derived CDR1 and CDR2 are MNHEY and SMNVEV (reference sequence). The CDR3 runs 16 residues.

The rearrangement links TRBV28 to TRBJ2-1, with D uncertain. The CDR3 spans 12 residues. Germline loops: CDR1 MDHEN, CDR2 SYDVKM. The ends were cut back, 6 bases at V and 4 bases at J, with 7 bases in the middle. CDR3 loop: CASSLQYNEQFF. In DNA, the CDR3 is TGTGCCAGCAGCCTACAATACAATGAGCAGTTCTTC.

This chain uses TRBV4-1 with TRBJ2-2; 7 bases agree with TRBD2. The germline gives CDR1 MGHRA, CDR2 YSYEKL. The CDR3 is 16 residues long. Germline trimming cut 2 bases from V and 4 bases from J; bases unmatched to any gene: 7. The CDR3 sequence: CASSQRGRASTGELFF. The CDR3 bases are TGCGCCAGCAGCCAACGAGGGAGGGCTAGCACCGGGGAGCTGTTTTTT.

DNA of the CDR3: TGTGCCAGCAGCAAGGGACAGCAAACCAGCACAGATACGCAGTATTTT. It yields the protein CASSKGQQTSTDTQYF. This chain links TRBV5-4 with TRBJ2-3, with 7 positions matching TRBD1. The germline gives CDR1 SGHNT, CDR2 YYREEE (reference sequence). The CDR3 is made up of 16 amino acids. The junction had 8 bases not matched to a gene; V was cut back by 4 bases and J by 0 bases.

The gene calls are TRBV27 and TRBJ2-5, with 7 positions matching TRBD1. V was clipped by 5 bases and J by 6 bases; unmatched bases: 12. CDR3 size: 15 residues. Germline CDR1 reads MNHEY; CDR2 reads SMNVEV (reference sequence). The CDR3 coding sequence is TGTGCCAGCAGTGCGATACGGACAGGAGCGCAGACCCAGTACTTC. Translation gives CASSAIRTGAQTQYF.

This clone has a handful of counts. This chain links TRBV9 with TRBJ2-5; TRBD2 matches 10 bases. Trimming cost V 2 bases and J 5 bases; bases outside gene matches: 9. From germline, CDR1 is SGDLS and CDR2 YYNGEE. This CDR3 comprises 16 residues. The CDR3: CASSVNSGRARETQYF. CDR3 in DNA: TGTGCCAGCAGCGTTAACAGCGGGAGGGCCCGGGAGACCCAGTACTTC.

The V and J genes are TRBV10-3 and TRBJ1-1, with 10 bases aligning to TRBD1. J was trimmed by 3 bases and V by 6 bases; bases with no gene match: 4. The CDR3 is 14 residues long. Looked up from germline, CDR1 is ENHRY and CDR2 is SYGVKD. For the CDR3, the DNA is TGTGCCATCAGGAGGACAGGGGGAGACACTGAAGCTTTCTTT. This sequence encodes CAIRRTGGDTEAFF.

In this sample, this clone turned up a few times. The J gene is TRBJ1-1, the V gene TRBV27; D gene unclear. CDR3 length equals 15 residues. Germline V gene data show CDR1 as MNHEY and CDR2 as SMNVEV (reference sequence). The V end was cut by 4 bases, the J end by 5 bases, with 17 bases between. In nucleotides, the CDR3 is TGTGCCAGCAGTTCCCAGGCCGGGAGGAATACTGAAGCTTTCTTT. Encoded protein: CASSSQAGRNTEAFF.

This chain uses TRBV18 with TRBJ2-2; 9 bases line up with TRBD1. Losses at the gene ends were 6 bases for V and 4 bases for J; bases not matched to a gene: 9. The length of the CDR3 is 16 residues. Germline V lookup: CDR1 KGHSH, CDR2 LQKENI. The CDR3 nucleotides read TGTGCCAGCTCCGCCCAACAGGGGGCCGGCACCGGGGAGCTGTTTTTT. Translated, it gives CASSAQQGAGTGELFF. The full variable domain, rest sourced from reference TRBV18 and TRBJ2-2, is NAGVMQNPRHLVRRRGQEARLRCSPMKGHSHVYWYRQLPEEGLKFMVYLQKENIIDESGMPKERFSAEFPKEGPSILRIQQVVRGDSAAYFCASSAQQGAGTGELFFGEGSRLTVL.

There are a few counts of this clone. The chain couples TRBV6-5 to TRBJ1-3; D remains ambiguous. Germline V lookup: CDR1 MNHEY, CDR2 SVGAGI. The CDR3 has 15 amino acids. Trimming took off 2 bases at V and 2 bases at J, with 10 bases between the two ends. This CDR3 is CASSYLSRAGNTIYF. CDR3 bases: TGTGCCAGCAGTTACCTTTCCAGAGCTGGAAACACCATATATTTT.

This chain joins TRBV7-8 and TRBJ1-2; D perhaps matches TRBD1 (6 bases). This CDR3 is built from 14 residues. The germline V gene encodes CDR1 SGHVS and CDR2 FQNEAQ. V lost 4 bases and J 6 bases, leaving 15 bases between the germline ends. The CDR3 reads CASSSSRGSHGYTF. As DNA, the CDR3 is TGTGCCAGCAGCTCCTCAAGGGGGTCCCATGGCTACACCTTC.

As for this clone: The junction shows a germline mismatch at one end, possibly a read error. The chain uses TRBV5-1 and TRBJ2-2; TRBD2 agrees at 8 bases. Germline V gene data show CDR1 as SGHRS and CDR2 as YFSETQ. CDR3 size: 15 residues. The DNA of the CDR3 is TGCGCCAGCAGCAGCGGGGGTGCGAAAACCGGGGAGCTGTTTTTT. It encodes CASSSGGAKTGELFF.

Here the CDR3 DNA reads TGTGCCAGCATTCCTGATCAGCCCCAGCATTTT. It encodes CASIPDQPQHF. The rearrangement links TRBV9 to TRBJ1-5; D remains unclear. The ends were cut back, 6 bases at V and 5 bases at J, with 6 bases in the middle. In germline, CDR1 is SGDLS, CDR2 YYNGEE. The CDR3 length is 11 residues.

Only one count was recorded for this clone. V is TRBV11-3 and J is TRBJ1-3; D perhaps matches TRBD1 (5 bases). Germline CDR1 reads SGHNT; CDR2 reads YENEEA. The CDR3 is made up of 14 amino acids. V dropped 2 bases and J dropped 4 bases, with 9 bases sitting between them. DNA of the CDR3: TGTGCCAGCAGCTTAATGGCAGGGGGAAACACCATATATTTT. Translation gives CASSLMAGGNTIYF.

The gene calls are TRBV5-1 and TRBJ1-3, with no clear D. Trimming removed 5 bases at V and 2 bases at J, with 23 bases between. The CDR3 is made up of 18 amino acids. Germline loops: CDR1 SGHRS, CDR2 YFSETQ. The CDR3 DNA is TGCGCCAGCAGTTACTCCCGGGTCGCCGGCGGGACTGGAAACACCATATATTTT. This encodes CASSYSRVAGGTGNTIYF. Supplemented by reference TRBV5-1 and TRBJ1-3, the full variable domain reads KAGVTQTPRYLIKTRGQQVTLSCSPISGHRSVSWYQQTPGQGLQFLFEYFSETQRNKGNFPGRFSGRQFSNSRSEMNVSTLELGDSALYLCASSYSRVAGGTGNTIYFGEGSWLTVV.

V is TRBV2 and J is TRBJ1-4; D uncertain. From germline, CDR1 is SNHLY and CDR2 FYNNEI. The CDR3 runs 11 residues. Trimming stripped 6 bases from V and 17 bases from J, with 16 bases between. The CDR3 DNA sequence: TGTGCCAGCAGGATGGTAGGGTTTCCTTTTTTT. Translated: CASRMVGFPFF.

This clone was seen once. The CDR3 region is CASSEGSGGSNTEAFF. Written as DNA, the CDR3 is TGTGCCAGCAGTGAAGGTTCCGGGGGCTCTAACACTGAAGCTTTCTTT. The V call is TRBV6-1, the J call TRBJ1-1; a possible D gene is TRBD1 (6 bases). Germline V CDR1 and CDR2: MNHNS, SASEGT. The CDR3 length is 16 residues. Trimming removed 1 base from V and 2 bases from J, with 14 bases in between.

The J gene is TRBJ2-1, the V gene TRBV6-5; D is uncertain. The germline CDR1 and CDR2 sequences are MNHEY and SVGAGI. The CDR3 totals 14 residues. The V end lost 2 bases, the J end lost 4 bases, and 9 bases lay between the germline ends. The CDR3 loop is CASSYAAPYNEQFF. CDR3 DNA: TGTGCCAGCAGTTACGCGGCACCATACAATGAGCAGTTCTTC.

This clone was recorded once. The chain has TRBV5-5 and TRBJ2-7, with D possibly being TRBD1 (6 bases). The CDR3 runs to 12 residues. V gave up 2 bases and J gave up 6 bases, with 9 bases separating them. In germline, CDR1 is SGHKS, CDR2 YYEKEE (reference sequence). The CDR3 loop is CASSFDRSEQYV. The CDR3 DNA sequence: TGTGCCAGCAGCTTTGACAGGAGCGAGCAGTACGTC.

The genes are TRBV19 and TRBJ2-7; 7 nucleotides agree with TRBD1. The CDR3 spans 14 residues. CDR1 and CDR2 from the germline V gene are LNHDA and SQIVND (reference sequence). After removal of 4 bases from V and 4 bases from J, the junction contained 7 bases not matched to a gene. CDR3 in DNA: TGTGCCAGTAGTACCCCAGGGGGAATATACGAGCAGTACTTC. Translated: CASSTPGGIYEQYF.